Listed here are 14 T cell receptor beta chains from one sample, sequenced in a study of T cell repertoires in cytomegalovirus infection. TCRdb processed the reads anew with MiXCR; each CDR3 protein has one entry. Of 270,000 or so distinct CDR3 sequences in the sample, 15% to 20% were seen once. Sequences were obtained from CD8+ T cells from PBMCs. The source is a human donor in good health (CMV status not recorded). Some clones in this sample may be carry-over from other donors' samples.

This chain joins TRBV5-1 and TRBJ1-1; no definite D call. The CDR3 runs to 13 residues. CDR1 is SGHRS and CDR2 is YFSETQ in the germline V gene. Trimming stripped 4 bases from V and 4 bases from J, with 11 bases between. CDR3 region: CASSLIQFTEAFF. DNA for the CDR3: TGCGCCAGCAGCCTCATCCAGTTCACTGAAGCTTTCTTT.

In this sample, this clonotype turned up a few times. This chain connects TRBV5-1 to TRBJ2-5, with no clear D. The germline CDR1 and CDR2 sequences are SGHRS and YFSETQ. CDR3 length: 16 amino acids. Trimming took off 0 bases at V and 4 bases at J, with 16 bases between the two ends. CDR3 protein: CASSLEPVPSLETQYF. The CDR3, as DNA: TGCGCCAGCAGCTTGGAGCCCGTCCCCAGCCTAGAGACCCAGTACTTC.

This clonotype was counted many times. The genes are TRBV7-2 and TRBJ2-7; 7 bases agree with TRBD2. This CDR3 contains 16 residues. Trimming took 1 base from V and 3 from J; bases not matched to a gene: 9. Germline V CDR1 and CDR2: SGHTA, FQGNSA. The CDR3 protein is CASSLDSRDYSYEQYF. The CDR3 nucleotides are TGTGCCAGCAGCTTAGACAGTAGGGACTACAGCTACGAGCAGTACTTC.

The chain couples TRBV20-1 to TRBJ2-7, with no clear D. CDR1 and CDR2 (germline): DFQATT, SNEGSKA (reference sequence). V lost 0 bases, J lost 0 bases, and 6 bases lay in between. The length of the CDR3 is 13 residues. The CDR3 sequence is CSARDGVSYEQYF. CDR3 DNA sequence: TGCAGTGCTAGAGATGGGGTCTCCTACGAGCAGTACTTC.

The sample holds many counts of this clonotype. CDR3: CASSWADGRPQETQYF. The CDR3 coding sequence is TGTGCCAGCAGTTGGGCGGACGGGAGACCCCAAGAGACCCAGTACTTC. The chain recombines TRBV12-3 or TRBV12-4 with TRBJ2-5; the D gene is possibly TRBD2 (6 bases). This CDR3 region has 16 residues. Deletions cut 4 bases from V and 1 base from J, with 16 bases between.

The chain employs TRBV29-1 and TRBJ2-3; 10 bases line up with TRBD2. Germline loops: CDR1 SQVTM, CDR2 ANQGSEA. J was trimmed by 3 bases and V by 2 bases; bases with no gene match: 5. The CDR3 loop spans 15 amino acids. The CDR3 loop reads CSVENSGGRTDTQYF. CDR3 nucleotide sequence: TGCAGCGTTGAAAATAGCGGGGGGAGGACAGATACGCAGTATTTT.

This clonotype was seen ten or more times. The chain couples TRBV6-1 to TRBJ1-5; D possibly corresponds to TRBD1 (5 bases). The germline V gene encodes CDR1 MNHNS and CDR2 SASEGT. The CDR3 covers 14 residues. V gave up 7 bases and J gave up 3 bases, with 13 bases separating them. CDR3 coding DNA: TGTGCCAGCAATCAGGGAAACAACAATCAGCCCCAGCATTTT. Protein: CASNQGNNNQPQHF.

The chain joins TRBV5-4 to TRBJ1-2; 7 positions agree with TRBD1. The CDR3 sequence is 14 residues long. The germline V gene encodes CDR1 SGHNT and CDR2 YYREEE (reference sequence). With 4 bases clipped from V and 4 bases from J, the junction kept 7 bases outside the gene matches. In DNA, the CDR3 is TGTGCCAGCAGCAAGAAGGCAGGGGGCTATGGCTACACCTTC. This codes for CASSKKAGGYGYTF.

This clonotype was recorded at least ten times. The chain is built from TRBV7-9 and TRBJ2-1, with a possible D match to TRBD1 (6 bases). The CDR3 is made up of 15 amino acids. V lost 6 bases, J lost 5 bases, and 17 bases lay in between. Looked up from germline, CDR1 is SEHNR and CDR2 is FQNEAQ (reference sequence). The CDR3 reads CASRGGKPGNNEQFF. The DNA of the CDR3 is TGTGCCAGCAGAGGGGGAAAGCCGGGTAACAATGAGCAGTTCTTC.

This clonotype was seen at least ten times. The genes are TRBV12-3 or TRBV12-4 and TRBJ1-1; D is undetermined. Deletions cut 6 bases from V and 4 bases from J, with 9 bases between. CDR3 length: 12 amino acids. This CDR3 reads CASSHGATEAFF. The DNA of the CDR3 is TGTGCCAGCAGCCATGGTGCCACTGAAGCTTTCTTT.

V gene TRBV6-6 combines with J gene TRBJ2-3; 7 bases are shared with TRBD2. Trimming at V came to 9 bases and at J to 2 bases, leaving 8 bases not matched to a gene. The CDR3 has 14 amino acids. Per germline, CDR1 MNHNY and CDR2 SVGAGI (reference sequence). CDR3 in DNA: TGTGCCAGTAGTCCGGGGGGTCACACAGATACGCAGTATTTT. Protein sequence: CASSPGGHTDTQYF.

This clonotype has more than one count but fewer than ten. The chain carries TRBV20-1 and TRBJ1-2; perhaps TRBD1 as D (5 bases). The CDR3 length is 16 residues. V lost 3 bases and J lost 3, with 20 bases in between. Germline-derived CDR1 and CDR2 are DFQATT and SNEGSKA (reference sequence). The CDR3, as DNA: TGCAGTGCTAGGGGCCCTTACTCGTTGGGGGACTATGGCTACACCTTC. Protein: CSARGPYSLGDYGYTF.

This clonotype was seen ten or more times. The chain carries TRBV7-2 and TRBJ1-1; D is unclear. V was cut by 2 bases and J by 0 bases, with 16 bases left in between. CDR1 is SGHTA, CDR2 FQGNSA, per germline. The length of the CDR3 is 17 residues. The CDR3 reads CASSLNLHGPMNTEAFF. CDR3 sequence (DNA): TGTGCCAGCAGCTTAAATCTTCACGGACCGATGAACACTGAAGCTTTCTTT.

This clonotype was found many times. V gene TRBV28 combines with J gene TRBJ2-7, with D possibly being TRBD2 (5 bases). V gave up 5 bases and J gave up 2 bases, with 13 bases separating them. The CDR3 is 14 residues long. Germline V gene lookup returns CDR1 MDHEN and CDR2 SYDVKM. The CDR3 loop is CASSRGNLAYEQYF. The CDR3 bases are TGTGCCAGCAGTCGGGGAAATTTGGCCTACGAGCAGTACTTC.